These 29 T cell receptor beta chains were sequenced from one sample in a study of T cell repertoires in cytomegalovirus infection (dated by TCRdb to about 2019). This sample was sequenced with an Illumina HiSeq 1500. Through fastp at Q25 and MiXCR, TCRdb rebuilt clones from the public reads, retaining in-frame beta chains. Duplicate CDR3 protein sequences are folded into a single record with the most common DNA and genes. Across this sample there are roughly 80,000 distinct CDR3 sequences, with approximately 39% seen only once. The leading ten clones occupy 85% to 95% of the sample. The treatment or condition label corresponds to: in vitro stimulation with specific CMV peptide epitopes to enrich CMV-specific T cells. Which antigens these TCRs recognize remains unknown. The sample consisted of CD8+ T cells from cultured PBMCs, taken from culture after CMV antigen stimulation. These receptors came from a human donor in good health (CMV status not recorded). Some clones in this sample may be carry-over from other donors' samples.

The V call is TRBV7-6, the J call TRBJ1-2; D remains ambiguous. The CDR3 has 12 amino acids. Germline CDR1 and CDR2: SGHVS and FNYEAQ. Deletions cut 5 bases from V and 6 bases from J, with 10 bases between. CDR3 nucleotide sequence: TGTGCCAGCAGCACGGGTAGAGATGGCTACACCTTC. Its protein product is CASSTGRDGYTF.

Comment on this clonotype: Since a much larger clone is just one base distant, this may be a read error. The V gene is TRBV7-2, the J gene TRBJ1-5; possibly TRBD1 for D (5 bases). The CDR3 runs 15 residues. Germline V CDR1 and CDR2: SGHTA, FQGNSA. The CDR3 coding sequence is TGTGCCGGCAGCCCCGGGGGAGATAGCAATCAGCCCCAGCATTTT. Protein sequence: CAGSPGGDSNQPQHF.

This clonotype has just a few counts. The rearrangement joins TRBV7-6 to TRBJ2-5; no clear D. V was shortened by 1 base and J by 2 bases, with 14 bases between the two germline ends. This CDR3 is 16 amino acids long. The V gene's germline CDR1 is SGHVS and CDR2 FNYEAQ. This CDR3 is CASSLDRLSPQETQYF. DNA for the CDR3: TGTGCCAGCAGCTTAGACCGCTTATCTCCTCAAGAGACCCAGTACTTC. Full variable domain (missing parts from reference TRBV7-6 and TRBJ2-5): GAGVSQSPRYKVTKRGQDVALRCDPISGHVSLYWYRQALGQGPEFLTYFNYEAQQDKSGLPNDRFSAERPEGSISTLTIQRTEQRDSAMYRCASSLDRLSPQETQYFGPGTRLLVL.

This rearrangement joins TRBV4-3 to TRBJ1-6, with TRBD1 matching 7 bases. There are 14 residues in the CDR3. V shed 4 bases and J 7 bases; nucleotides not matched to a gene: 4. Germline CDR1 is LGHNA and CDR2 is YSLEER. The CDR3 loop is CASSRGQTNSPLHF. The CDR3 region has the DNA TGCGCCAGCAGCCGGGGACAGACCAATTCACCCCTCCACTTT.

The chain employs TRBV7-3 and TRBJ2-5; 9 nucleotides align to TRBD2. CDR1 is SGHTA and CDR2 is FQGTGA in the germline V gene. V shed 4 bases and J 2 bases; nucleotides not matched to a gene: 2. The CDR3 extends over 14 amino acids. CDR3 sequence reads: CASSWSGGQETQYF. The CDR3 DNA follows: TGTGCCAGCAGCTGGAGCGGGGGGCAAGAGACCCAGTACTTC.

This clonotype was observed a handful of times. The chain recombines TRBV7-9 with TRBJ1-2, with D hard to call. V dropped 5 bases and J dropped 1 base, with 14 bases sitting between them. Looked up from germline, CDR1 is SEHNR and CDR2 is FQNEAQ (reference sequence). The length of the CDR3 is 15 residues. CDR3 coding DNA: TGTGCCAGCAGCCCCAGTTTGTCACTTAACTATGGCTACACCTTC. This encodes CASSPSLSLNYGYTF.

This clonotype came up a few times. The chain carries TRBV12-5 and TRBJ1-5; D unresolved. The CDR3 covers 17 residues. V was trimmed by 3 bases and J by 0 bases, leaving 15 bases between them. Per the germline V gene, CDR1 is LGHNT and CDR2 is FRNRAP. Written as DNA, the CDR3 is TGTGCTAGTGGTTTCTCCGTCCTGGCAGTTAGCAATCAGCCCCAGCATTTT. This encodes CASGFSVLAVSNQPQHF. Together with reference TRBV12-5 and TRBJ1-5, the CDR3 gives the full variable domain: DARVTQTPRHKVTEMGQEVTMRCQPILGHNTVFWYRQTMMQGLELLAYFRNRAPLDDSGMPKDRFSAEMPDATLATLKIQPSEPRDSAVYFCASGFSVLAVSNQPQHFGDGTRLSIL.

The table lists this clonotype with many counts. V and J are TRBV5-1 and TRBJ1-1; D not resolved. V was cut by 4 bases and J by 1 base, with 20 bases left in between. The germline V gene encodes CDR1 SGHRS and CDR2 YFSETQ. The CDR3 is made up of 17 amino acids. The CDR3 is CASSHTEYSLPNTEAFF. DNA for the CDR3: TGCGCCAGCAGCCACACAGAATATAGCTTACCGAACACTGAAGCTTTCTTT.

This clonotype turned up a few times. The V call is TRBV10-2, the J call TRBJ1-5; D is unresolved. CDR1 is WSHSY, CDR2 SAAADI, per germline. Trimming pared 7 bases from V and 6 bases from J, leaving 10 bases between. The CDR3 runs 12 residues. CDR3 bases: TGCGCCAGCACCGCCCTAGGTCAGCCCCAGCATTTT. Its translation is CASTALGQPQHF.

This clonotype was observed a single time. The genes are TRBV27 and TRBJ2-3; D is undetermined. CDR3 length: 15 amino acids. Germline assignment: CDR1 MNHEY and CDR2 SMNVEV (reference sequence). Trimming removed 0 bases at V and 3 bases at J, with 10 bases between. In nucleotides, the CDR3 is TGTGCCAGCAGTTTATCCCGCCCCCCGACAGATACGCAGTATTTT. This encodes CASSLSRPPTDTQYF.

The V and J genes are TRBV7-2 and TRBJ2-1; D is undetermined. CDR3 length equals 14 residues. V shed 0 bases and J shed 5 bases, with 8 bases lying between them. Germline loops: CDR1 SGHTA, CDR2 FQGNSA. The CDR3 region has the DNA TGTGCCAGCAGCTTAGCCGGGCCTAACAATGAGCAGTTCTTC. Translation gives CASSLAGPNNEQFF.

The chain links TRBV28 to TRBJ1-1; 7 bases align to TRBD1. V lost 5 bases to trimming and J lost 6 bases; unmatched junction nucleotides: 3. Germline CDR1 MDHEN, CDR2 SYDVKM. This CDR3 has 12 amino acids. CDR3 bases: TGTGCCAGCAGTGACCAGGGGGCTGAAGCTTTCTTT. It yields the protein CASSDQGAEAFF.

The chain couples TRBV7-6 to TRBJ1-1; maybe TRBD1 (6 bases). V dropped 3 bases and J dropped 0 bases, with 11 bases sitting between them. CDR3 length equals 15 residues. Germline values: CDR1 SGHVS, CDR2 FNYEAQ. The CDR3 protein is CASSFPDRLNTEAFF. The CDR3 DNA reads as TGTGCCAGCAGCTTTCCGGACAGATTGAACACTGAAGCTTTCTTT.

Only a few counts were recorded for this clonotype. This rearrangement joins TRBV7-3 to TRBJ2-3; 7 bases align to TRBD2. Trimming took 0 bases from V and 0 from J; bases not matched to a gene: 3. The CDR3 extends over 16 amino acids. From germline, CDR1 is SGHTA and CDR2 FQGTGA. CDR3: CASSLTGGTSTDTQYF. CDR3 nucleotides: TGTGCCAGCAGCTTAACGGGAGGGACTAGCACAGATACGCAGTATTTT.

This sequence joins TRBV6-1 and TRBJ2-3; 12 positions agree with TRBD2. V lost 2 bases and J lost 4; bases outside the gene matches: 1. From germline, CDR1 is MNHNS and CDR2 SASEGT. The CDR3 is 15 residues long. CDR3 nucleotide sequence: TGTGCCAGCAGTGAACTAGCGGGGGGGCCAGATACGCAGTATTTT. Encoded protein: CASSELAGGPDTQYF.

This chain links TRBV6-5 with TRBJ2-5; D may correspond to TRBD1 or TRBD2 (5 bases each). V shed 10 bases and J shed 2 bases, with 20 bases lying between them. The CDR3 loop spans 15 amino acids. Germline loops: CDR1 MNHEY, CDR2 SVGAGI. The DNA of the CDR3 is TGTGCCACTAATGGCCCGGGACGCCAACAAGAGACCCAGTACTTC. It encodes CATNGPGRQQETQYF.

The chain links TRBV18 to TRBJ2-7, with D unclear. The CDR3 is 15 amino acids. The germline gives CDR1 KGHSH, CDR2 LQKENI. V was clipped by 0 bases and J by 3 bases, with 12 bases between them. CDR3 sequence (DNA): TGTGCCAGCTCACCACCGGGTGTGGCAGACTACGAGCAGTACTTC. This sequence encodes CASSPPGVADYEQYF. Full variable domain (rest looked up from reference TRBV18 and TRBJ2-7): NAGVMQNPRHLVRRRGQEARLRCSPMKGHSHVYWYRQLPEEGLKFMVYLQKENIIDESGMPKERFSAEFPKEGPSILRIQQVVRGDSAAYFCASSPPGVADYEQYFGPGTRLTVT.

The genes are TRBV7-6 and TRBJ1-2; D may be TRBD1 (5 bases). Germline assignment: CDR1 SGHVS and CDR2 FNYEAQ. The ends were cut back, 3 bases at V and 8 bases at J, with 22 bases in the middle. The CDR3 runs to 16 residues. CDR3 in DNA: TGTGCCAGCAGCTTTCTCTCAAGGGGCCGGAGTACGGGCTACACCTTC. Protein sequence: CASSFLSRGRSTGYTF.

The chain links TRBV7-6 to TRBJ1-4; no firm D call. Germline loops: CDR1 SGHVS, CDR2 FNYEAQ. V was clipped by 1 base and J by 8 bases, with 17 bases between them. The CDR3 totals 16 residues. The CDR3 DNA follows: TGTGCCAGCAGCTTAGTATACTGGGAGAAAGGCGAAAAACTGTTTTTT. It translates to CASSLVYWEKGEKLFF.

This sequence joins TRBV4-1 and TRBJ1-2; D call uncertain. Trimming took off 0 bases at V and 9 bases at J, with 8 bases between the two ends. Germline V lookup: CDR1 MGHRA, CDR2 YSYEKL. The CDR3 sequence is 12 residues long. The CDR3 bases are TGCGCCAGCAGCCAAGAGCAAGGAAGCTACACCTTC. Translating gives CASSQEQGSYTF.

This sequence joins TRBV29-1 and TRBJ1-4; no reliable D call. Trimming took 7 bases from V and 6 from J, leaving 15 bases between them. The CDR3 sequence is 13 residues long. CDR1 and CDR2 (germline): SQVTM, ANQGSEA. CDR3 nucleotides: TGCAGCGCCGGGGTTTCGAGCTATGAAAAACTGTTTTTT. This translates into CSAGVSSYEKLFF.

The V gene is TRBV20-1, the J gene TRBJ2-7; no firm D call. V lost 1 base and J 3 bases, leaving 7 bases between the germline ends. This CDR3 is 12 amino acids long. The germline V gene encodes CDR1 DFQATT and CDR2 SNEGSKA (reference sequence). The CDR3, as DNA: TGCAGTGCTAGAGTTTATTTCTACGAGCAGTACTTC. This sequence encodes CSARVYFYEQYF.

The V gene is TRBV19, the J gene TRBJ1-5; D perhaps matches TRBD1 (6 bases). V lost 8 bases, J lost 3 bases, and 11 bases lay in between. Germline V gene lookup returns CDR1 LNHDA and CDR2 SQIVND (reference sequence). CDR3 size: 13 residues. CDR3 bases: TGTGCCAGTGCCGGGGACAACAATCAGCCCCAGCATTTT. As protein: CASAGDNNQPQHF.

This chain links TRBV7-9 with TRBJ2-7, with 11 nucleotides matching TRBD2. Germline-derived CDR1 and CDR2 are SEHNR and FQNEAQ (reference sequence). This CDR3 has 14 amino acids. V lost 4 bases and J lost 5; bases outside the gene matches: 4. Written as DNA, the CDR3 is TGTGCCAGCAGCTCCCGGACTAGCGGGCACGAGCAGTACTTC. Its translation: CASSSRTSGHEQYF.

This clonotype occurred a few times. The gene calls are TRBV20-1 and TRBJ1-5; 9 nucleotides align to TRBD1. This CDR3 spans 20 amino acids. Germline lookup yields CDR1 DFQATT and CDR2 SNEGSKA (reference sequence). The trim removed 1 base at V and 6 bases at J, leaving 22 bases unmatched. The CDR3 is CSARGTSGTGIIFTTQPQHF. The CDR3 DNA reads TGCAGTGCTAGAGGAACCTCCGGGACAGGGATAATTTTCACCACTCAGCCCCAGCATTTT.

This clonotype was detected a few times. The chain links TRBV5-4 to TRBJ2-7; tentatively, D is TRBD2 (6 bases). This CDR3 has 13 residues. CDR1 is SGHNT and CDR2 is YYREEE in the germline V gene (reference sequence). V lost 3 bases, J lost 7 bases, and 14 bases lay in between. DNA for the CDR3: TGTGCCAGCAGCTGGGGGGACCAGGGTGAGCAGTACTTC. Protein: CASSWGDQGEQYF.

This clonotype was picked up a small number of times. V and J are TRBV2 and TRBJ2-1, with TRBD1 matching over 10 bases. The germline gives CDR1 SNHLY, CDR2 FYNNEI. CDR3 size: 15 residues. J was trimmed by 2 bases and V by 4 bases; bases with no gene match: 2. CDR3 loop: CASSVGQGAYNEQFF. CDR3 sequence (DNA): TGTGCCAGCAGTGTCGGACAGGGGGCCTACAATGAGCAGTTCTTC.

The V gene is TRBV6-5, the J gene TRBJ2-1, with TRBD1 identical over 7 bases. In germline, CDR1 is MNHEY, CDR2 SVGAGI. With V trimmed by 6 bases and J by 0 bases, 5 bases remained unmatched. The CDR3 length is 15 residues. This CDR3 is CASSQGQSSYNEQFF. The CDR3 bases are TGTGCCAGCAGCCAGGGACAGAGCTCCTACAATGAGCAGTTCTTC.

Only a few counts were recorded for this clonotype. The J gene is TRBJ2-2, the V gene TRBV7-9, with D perhaps matching TRBD1 or TRBD2 (5 bases each). In germline, CDR1 is SEHNR, CDR2 FQNEAQ (reference sequence). Deletions cut 2 bases from V and 1 base from J, with 8 bases between. The CDR3 has 15 amino acids. Written as DNA, the CDR3 is TGTGCCAGCAGCTTACAGGGACGGAACACCGGGGAGCTGTTTTTT. This gives the protein CASSLQGRNTGELFF.